This T cell receptor beta chain emerged from a study of blood T cell repertoires in COVID-19. Study summary: Italy, Spain and the United States were the sources of the convalescent and acute COVID-19 samples. PBMCs, B-cell-depleted T cells, or T cells provided the cDNA or gDNA that made up the material.

Study processing details: Reference gene primer amplification in the assay estimated nucleated cell counts. The method was immunoSEQ multiplex PCR; TCRdb's version includes in-frame clones alone and lacks a portion of them. V and J calls and clone size follow that table, whereas D and trimming were derived from the DNA. The sample contains roughly 41,000 clones, about 85% of which appear only once. V lost 4 bases and J lost 4; bases outside the gene matches: 12. There are 18 residues in the CDR3. Germline-derived CDR1 and CDR2 are SGHRS and YFSETQ. The sequenced sample was peripheral blood. The receptor's source is a woman of 80 years or more with acute or convalescent COVID-19. The chain couples TRBV5-1 to TRBJ2-2; 11 bases are shared with TRBD2. The CDR3 protein is CASSQDLLAGVPTGELFF. The CDR3 DNA follows: TGCGCCAGCAGCCAAGACTTACTAGCGGGGGTCCCCACCGGGGAGCTGTTTTTT. Together with reference TRBV5-1 and TRBJ2-2, the CDR3 gives the full variable domain: KAGVTQTPRYLIKTRGQQVTLSCSPISGHRSVSWYQQTPGQGLQFLFEYFSETQRNKGNFPGRFSGRQFSNSRSEMNVSTLELGDSALYLCASSQDLLAGVPTGELFFGEGSRLTVL.